The rows below give T cell receptor beta chains drawn from one sample of a study of blood T cell repertoires in COVID-19. This table comes from immunoSEQ multiplex PCR, and its TCRdb copy is limited to in-frame clones, with some not included. The sample comprises tens of thousands of clones, about 91% of which are singletons, and 7.5% to 9.5% rests with the top ten. The sequencing sample was made of peripheral blood. These receptors all come from a woman aged 70-85 years with acute or convalescent COVID-19. Both conserved end residues are part of each CDR3. A D gene is named only where the DNA matches it firmly. Not every row has a clone size; where given, it reads once, few, many or a size class.

TRBV5-1,-,TRBJ1-2,TRBD1,CASSFIGGPGQSGGYTF,TGCGCCAGCAGCTTTATCGGGGGACCGGGACAGTCCGGCGGCTACACCTTC
TRBV28,-,TRBJ1-1,-,CASSQPTGNTEAFF,TGTGCCAGCAGTCAACCGACAGGGAACACTGAAGCTTTCTTT
TRBV5-1,-,TRBJ2-7,-,CASSLEGGSHEQYF,TGCGCCAGCAGCTTGGAGGGGGGGTCTCACGAGCAGTACTTC
TRBV12-3/TRBV12-4,-,TRBJ1-2,-,CASSLGGFVGYTF,TGTGCCAGCAGTTTGGGAGGGTTCGTTGGCTACACCTTC
TRBV5-4,-,TRBJ2-5,TRBD1,CASSIDREGPQYF,TGTGCCAGCAGCATCGACAGGGAAGGCCCCCAGTACTTC
TRBV7-9,-,TRBJ2-1,TRBD2,CASSTLAGPSYNEQFF,TGTGCCAGCAGCACCTTAGCGGGCCCCTCCTACAATGAGCAGTTCTTC
TRBV10-1,-,TRBJ1-1,TRBD1,CATRQGRNTEAFF,TGCGCCACCCGACAGGGTCGGAACACTGAAGCTTTCTTT
TRBV2,-,TRBJ1-4,-,CASSETDEKLFF,TGTGCCAGCAGTGAAACGGATGAAAAACTGTTTTTT
TRBV19,-,TRBJ1-6,TRBD1,CASYGQGASPLHF,TGTGCCAGTTACGGACAGGGGGCTTCACCCCTCCACTTT
TRBV5-1,-,TRBJ2-7,-,CASSFNRENEQYF,TGCGCCAGCAGCTTTAACAGGGAAAACGAGCAGTACTTC
TRBV5-1,-,TRBJ1-2,-,CASSPIWGYNYGYTF,TGCGCCAGCAGCCCCATTTGGGGCTATAACTATGGCTACACCTTC
TRBV27,-,TRBJ2-1,-,CASGLYYNEQFF,TGTGCCAGCGGGTTATACTATAATGAGCAGTTCTTC
TRBV5-1,-,TRBJ1-1,-,CASSLGRETEAFF,TGCGCCAGCAGCTTGGGGAGGGAAACTGAAGCTTTCTTT
TRBV5-1,once,TRBJ2-3,-,CASSPVASTDTQYF,TGCGCCAGCAGCCCCGTAGCGAGCACAGATACGCAGTATTTT
TRBV11-2,-,TRBJ2-7,TRBD2,CASSSRTPLAGHYEQYF,TGTGCCAGCAGCTCTAGGACCCCCCTAGCGGGACACTACGAGCAGTACTTC
TRBV2,-,TRBJ2-1,-,CASSAVGSSYNEQFF,TGTGCCAGCAGTGCCGTCGGTAGCTCCTACAATGAGCAGTTCTTC
TRBV2,-,TRBJ2-1,TRBD1,CASSPGGGEQFF,TGTGCCAGCAGCCCAGGGGGCGGGGAGCAGTTCTTC
TRBV3-1/TRBV3-2,once,TRBJ1-1,-,CASSQSGRSASFEAFF,TGTGCCAGCAGCCAATCGGGTCGGTCGGCCTCCTTTGAAGCTTTCTTT
TRBV6-6,-,TRBJ2-1,TRBD1,CASSYQTGFNEQFF,TGTGCCAGCAGTTACCAGACAGGGTTCAATGAGCAGTTCTTC
TRBV3-1/TRBV3-2,-,TRBJ1-3,-,CASSQDGTQGYSGNTIYF,TGTGCCAGCAGCCAAGATGGTACCCAGGGGTACTCTGGAAACACCATATATTTT
TRBV19,-,TRBJ2-3,TRBD1,CATRDRRTDTQYF,TGTGCCACCCGGGACAGACGCACAGATACGCAGTATTTT